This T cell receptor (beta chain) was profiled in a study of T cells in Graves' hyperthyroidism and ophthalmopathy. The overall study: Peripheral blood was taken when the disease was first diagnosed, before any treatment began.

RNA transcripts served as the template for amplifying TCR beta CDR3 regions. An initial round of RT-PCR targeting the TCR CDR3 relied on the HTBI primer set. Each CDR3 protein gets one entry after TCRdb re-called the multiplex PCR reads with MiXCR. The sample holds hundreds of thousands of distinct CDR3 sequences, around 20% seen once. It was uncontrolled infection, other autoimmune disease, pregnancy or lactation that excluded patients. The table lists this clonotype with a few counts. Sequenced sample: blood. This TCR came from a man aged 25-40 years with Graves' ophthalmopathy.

CDR3: CASSPGRGDTGELFF. CDR3 DNA sequence: TGTGCCAGCAGCCCGGGGAGGGGCGACACCGGGGAGCTGTTTTTT. V usage is TRBV7-3 and J usage is TRBJ2-2, with TRBD2 matching over 7 bases. The junction had 6 bases not matched to a gene; V was cut back by 5 bases and J by 3 bases. The CDR3 runs to 15 residues. Per germline, CDR1 SGHTA and CDR2 FQGTGA.